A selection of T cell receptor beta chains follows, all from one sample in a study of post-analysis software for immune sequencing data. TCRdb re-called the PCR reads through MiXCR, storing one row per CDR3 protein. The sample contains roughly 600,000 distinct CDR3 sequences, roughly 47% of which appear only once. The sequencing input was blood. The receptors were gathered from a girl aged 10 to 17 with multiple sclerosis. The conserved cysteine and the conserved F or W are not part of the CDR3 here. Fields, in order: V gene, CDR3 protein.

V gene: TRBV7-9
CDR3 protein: ASSLAGFSGDTQY

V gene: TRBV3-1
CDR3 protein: ASSPLEGNGYT

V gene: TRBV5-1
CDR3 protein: ASSFDRTGETQY

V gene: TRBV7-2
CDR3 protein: ASSRKGRVTANINSPLH

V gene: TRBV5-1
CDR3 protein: ASTPMAGGTDTQY

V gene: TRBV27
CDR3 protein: ASSLSGISINEQF

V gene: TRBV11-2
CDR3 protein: ASSHRDRPYEQY

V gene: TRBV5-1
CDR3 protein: ASSSWASGVDTQY

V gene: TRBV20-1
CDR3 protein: SARDRLRREGLDTQY

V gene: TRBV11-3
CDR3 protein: ASSRQDTEAF

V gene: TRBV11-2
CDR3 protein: ASSFYLTHTGELF

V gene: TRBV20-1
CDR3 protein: SASRTSGQYNEQF

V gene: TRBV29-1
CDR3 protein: SVEDLARDGYT

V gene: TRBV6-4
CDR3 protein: ASSDSIRGGRPAF

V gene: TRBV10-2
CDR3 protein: ASRSTGSQPQH

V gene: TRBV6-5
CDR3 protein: ASRSPRGASYNEQF